The sequence of this T cell receptor beta chain was determined in a study of CD8 T cells in Susac syndrome. With 3 bases removed from V and 5 bases from J, the gap between germline ends came to 13 bases. Germline V gives CDR1 KGHSH, CDR2 LQKENI. This CDR3 is built from 14 residues. A quantity of roughly 0.5 to 1 ug RNA underwent reverse transcription using random hexamers. Each CDR3 protein gets one entry after TCRdb re-called the immunoSEQ multiplex PCR reads with MiXCR. Of approximately 200,000 distinct CDR3 sequences listed, just under 95% are singletons. V is TRBV18 and J is TRBJ2-5, with D tentatively TRBD2 (6 bases). This receptor was identified in a human donor with multiple sclerosis. The sequenced sample was CD4+ T cells from PBMCs. The CDR3 is CASSPGAGKETQYF. The CDR3 bases are TGTGCCAGCTCACCGGGTGCGGGGAAGGAGACCCAGTACTTC.